The 6 T cell receptor beta chains presented below share a single source sample, sequenced in a study of T cells expressing NK-cell markers. Using the 5' RACE reads, TCRdb records one entry per CDR3 protein without DNA. This sample's table reports some 500,000 distinct CDR3 sequences. The specimen sequenced was blood T cells: a sorted CD56 or NKG2C T cell subset, CD4+ or CD8+ T cells, or bulk PBMC T cells (not recorded which). These receptors were collected from a woman aged 45-65 years in good health.

V usage is TRBV24-1 and J usage is TRBJ2-5; TCRdb's assignment of TRBD2 cannot be checked, as there is no DNA. The germline V gene has CDR1 KGHDR and CDR2 SFDVKD. CDR3 size: 16 residues. CDR3 residues: CATSDLDGRAQETQYF.

This chain links TRBV12-3 or TRBV12-4 with TRBJ1-2; the TRBD1 assignment by TCRdb is unverifiable without DNA. This CDR3 region has 13 residues. CDR3 protein: CASSLDGAYGYTF.

The rearrangement links TRBV30 to TRBJ2-7. The CDR3 is made up of 14 amino acids. CDR1 GTSNPN and CDR2 SVGIG come from the germline V gene (reference sequence). This chain's CDR3 is CAWSVSAITYEQYF.

The chain recombines TRBV7-9 with TRBJ1-2; TCRdb's D call of TRBD1 is untestable without DNA. This CDR3 has 14 amino acids. Germline-derived CDR1 and CDR2 are SEHNR and FQNEAQ (reference sequence). This CDR3 is CASSGGLGGHGYTF.

V and J are TRBV3-1 and TRBJ2-1; TCRdb names TRBD1, which stays unverified in the absence of DNA. There are 15 residues in the CDR3. Germline V CDR1 and CDR2: LGHDT, YNNKEL (reference sequence). The CDR3 loop reads CASSLPGTGGNEQFF.

This chain uses TRBV20-1 with TRBJ1-1; without DNA, the TCRdb call of TRBD1 cannot be checked. Germline CDR1 reads DFQATT; CDR2 reads SNEGSKA (reference sequence). There are 13 residues in the CDR3. CDR3 in amino acids: CSASLTVANEAFF.